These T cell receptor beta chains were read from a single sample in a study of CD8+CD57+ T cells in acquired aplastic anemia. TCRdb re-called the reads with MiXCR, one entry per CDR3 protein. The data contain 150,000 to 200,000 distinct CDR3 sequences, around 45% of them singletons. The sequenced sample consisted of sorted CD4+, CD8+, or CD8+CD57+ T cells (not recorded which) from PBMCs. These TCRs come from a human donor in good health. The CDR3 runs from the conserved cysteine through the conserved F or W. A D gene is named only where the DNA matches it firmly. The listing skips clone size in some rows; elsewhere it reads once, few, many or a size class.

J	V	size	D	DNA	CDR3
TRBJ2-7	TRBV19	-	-	TGTGCCAGTAGTTATCCAGGCCTCGGCGACGAGCAGTACTTC	CASSYPGLGDEQYF
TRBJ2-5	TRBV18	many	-	TGTGCCAGCTCACCATCCCAAGAGACCCAGTACTTC	CASSPSQETQYF
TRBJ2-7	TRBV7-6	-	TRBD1	TGTGCCAGCAGCTTCGGGACAGAGGGAATGTACGAGCAGTACTTC	CASSFGTEGMYEQYF
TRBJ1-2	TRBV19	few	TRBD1	TGTGCCAGTACCCCGAGGGGGCAGGTGAGCTATGGCTACACCTTC	CASTPRGQVSYGYTF
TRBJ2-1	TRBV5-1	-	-	TGCGCCAGCAGTCAGGAACGGGTAGGTAATGAGCAGTTCTTC	CASSQERVGNEQFF
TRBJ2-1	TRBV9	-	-	TGTGCCAGCAGCCGGGGCGGTGAGCAGTTCTTC	CASSRGGEQFF
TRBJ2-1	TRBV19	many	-	TGTGCCAGTAGTGTCCCAGGGGGGCCCGTTAGAACTGAGCAGTTCTTC	CASSVPGGPVRTEQFF
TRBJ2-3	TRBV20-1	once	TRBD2	TGCAGTGCTACGGGGGGGCTAAACACAGATACGCAGTATTTT	CSATGGLNTDTQYF
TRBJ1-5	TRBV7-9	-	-	TGTGCCAGCAGCGAGAACAGCAATCAGCCCCAGCATTTT	CASSENSNQPQHF
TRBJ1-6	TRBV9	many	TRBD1	TGTGCCAGCAGCGTAAGAGACAGGGTTAATTCACCCCTCCACTTT	CASSVRDRVNSPLHF
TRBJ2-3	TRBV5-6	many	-	TGTGCCAGCAGCTTAGGGCGTAGCACAGATACGCAGTATTTT	CASSLGRSTDTQYF
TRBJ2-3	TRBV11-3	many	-	TGTGCCAGCAGCTTCTCTCTAATCACAGATACGCAGTATTTT	CASSFSLITDTQYF
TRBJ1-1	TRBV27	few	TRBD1	TGTGCCAGCAGTAGGGGACAGGTGAACACTGAAGCTTTCTTT	CASSRGQVNTEAFF
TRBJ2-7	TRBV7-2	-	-	TGTGCCAGCAGCTCGCAGACGGGTCCCGCCTACGAGCAGTACTTC	CASSSQTGPAYEQYF
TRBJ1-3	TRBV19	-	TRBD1	TGTGCCAGTAGCGGGACAGGGACTGGAAACACCATATATTTT	CASSGTGTGNTIYF
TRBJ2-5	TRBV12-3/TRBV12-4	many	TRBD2	TGTGCCAGCAGGACTAGCGGGGCACAAGAGACCCAGTACTTC	CASRTSGAQETQYF
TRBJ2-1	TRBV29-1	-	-	TGCAGCGTTGACCTGGACAGTCCACTGAATGAGCAGTTCTTC	CSVDLDSPLNEQFF
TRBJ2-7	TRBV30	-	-	TGTGCCTGGAGTTCCCGAGCGAGGTACGAGCAGTACTTC	CAWSSRARYEQYF
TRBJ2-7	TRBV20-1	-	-	TGCAGTGCTAGAGGGACAGAGCCCTACGAGCAGTACTTC	CSARGTEPYEQYF
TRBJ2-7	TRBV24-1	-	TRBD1	TGTGCCACCACCGGACAGGGGTTCGAGCAGTACTTC	CATTGQGFEQYF
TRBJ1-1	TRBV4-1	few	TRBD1	TGCGCCAGCAGCCAGTACCCAGGAGTCGCAGGGGGCTTAGGCACTGAAGCTTTCTTT	CASSQYPGVAGGLGTEAFF
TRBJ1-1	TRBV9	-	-	TGTGCCAGCAGCATGAGCCCCACTGAAGCTTTCTTT	CASSMSPTEAFF
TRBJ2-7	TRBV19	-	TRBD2	TGTGCCAGTTCCAGCGGGGGCTTCTACGAGCAGTACTTC	CASSSGGFYEQYF
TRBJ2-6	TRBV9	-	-	TGTGCCAGCAGCGTAAAGAGCTCTGGGGCCAACGTCCTGACTTTC	CASSVKSSGANVLTF
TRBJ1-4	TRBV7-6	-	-	TGTGCCAGCAGCTTCGGGGCGCAAGGAAAACTGTTTTTT	CASSFGAQGKLFF
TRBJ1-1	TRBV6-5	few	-	TGTGCCAGCAGTTACAACCCCCCTGCGGGGGGCACTGAAGCTTTCTTT	CASSYNPPAGGTEAFF
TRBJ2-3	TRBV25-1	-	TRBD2	TGTGCTAGAGACCTTAGGACTAGCGGCACAGATACGCAGTATTTT	CARDLRTSGTDTQYF
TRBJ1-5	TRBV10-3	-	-	TGTGCCACCAGTGTCGGGGATAATAGCAATCAGCCCCAGCATTTT	CATSVGDNSNQPQHF
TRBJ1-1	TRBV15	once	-	TGTGCCACCAGCGGCGTGGGCACTGAAGCTTTCTTT	CATSGVGTEAFF
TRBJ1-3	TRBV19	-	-	TGTGCCAGTAGTATGGCGGGGGGAAACTCTGGAAACACCATATATTTT	CASSMAGGNSGNTIYF
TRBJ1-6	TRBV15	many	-	TGTGCCACCAGCAGAGATTCGGCCTCTGATTCACCCCTCCACTTT	CATSRDSASDSPLHF
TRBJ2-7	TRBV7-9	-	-	TGTGCCAGCAGCGAGGGACGGAATAGAAAAAACGAGCAGTACTTC	CASSEGRNRKNEQYF
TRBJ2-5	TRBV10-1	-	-	TGCGCCAGCAGTGAAGGTTCCGGGCAGAACGAAGAGACCCAGTACTTC	CASSEGSGQNEETQYF
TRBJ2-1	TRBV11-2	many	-	TGTGCCAGCAGCCCCCCGAATGGCGGCCAAAAGGAGCAGTTCTTC	CASSPPNGGQKEQFF
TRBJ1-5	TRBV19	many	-	TGTGCCAGTAGTCCAGGGGCAGGGCGTCAGGCCCAGCATTTT	CASSPGAGRQAQHF
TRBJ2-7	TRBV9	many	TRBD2	TGTGCCAGCAGGCCCGGGACTAGTTCTAACGAGCAGTACTTC	CASRPGTSSNEQYF
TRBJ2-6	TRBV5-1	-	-	TGCGCCAGCAGTTTTTCGGTCTCTGGGGCCAACGTCCTGACTTTC	CASSFSVSGANVLTF
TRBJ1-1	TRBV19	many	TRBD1	TGTGCCAGTAGTTCAGGGGGTGGAGGCACTGAAGCTTTCTTT	CASSSGGGGTEAFF
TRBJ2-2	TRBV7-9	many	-	TGTGCCAGCAGCCTCATGGGGTCCGGGGAGCTGTTTTTT	CASSLMGSGELFF
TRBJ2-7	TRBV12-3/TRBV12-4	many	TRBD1	TGTGCCAGCAGCCCGGGACAGGGTTACTACGAGCAGTACTTC	CASSPGQGYYEQYF
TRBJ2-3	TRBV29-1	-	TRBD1	TGCAGCGTTGAAATGGGACAGCAATACGCAGATACGCAGTATTTT	CSVEMGQQYADTQYF
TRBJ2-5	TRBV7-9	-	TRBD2	TGTGCCAGCAGGGCGGGGGTCCAAGAGACCCAGTACTTC	CASRAGVQETQYF
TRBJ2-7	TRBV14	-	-	TGTGCCAGCAGTTATGGCAGGCCGAAAAACGAGCAGTACTTC	CASSYGRPKNEQYF
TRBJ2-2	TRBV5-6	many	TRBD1	TGTGCCAGCAGCTGGGACAGGGCCACCGGGGAGCTGTTTTTT	CASSWDRATGELFF
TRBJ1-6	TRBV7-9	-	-	TGTGCCAGCAGCCCCGTAGCCGATTCACCCCTCCACTTT	CASSPVADSPLHF
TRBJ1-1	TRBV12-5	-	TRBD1	TGTGCTAGTGTCGCGCCGGGCAGGGGGCCTTCGAGTGCTTTCTTT	CASVAPGRGPSSAFF
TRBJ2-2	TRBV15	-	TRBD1	TGTGCCACCAGCAGGGCGCGCCGGGACAGGGACACCGGGGAGCTGTTTTTT	CATSRARRDRDTGELFF
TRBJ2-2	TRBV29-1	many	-	TGCAGCGTAGCCCGGGACTCCGCGAACACCGGGGAGCTGTTTTTT	CSVARDSANTGELFF
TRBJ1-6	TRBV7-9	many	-	TGTGCCAGCAGCCATACAGGGAATAATTCACCCCTCCACTTT	CASSHTGNNSPLHF
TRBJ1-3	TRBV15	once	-	TGTGCCACCAGCAGAGATTGGGCAGGAAACACCATATATTTT	CATSRDWAGNTIYF
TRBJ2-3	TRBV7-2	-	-	TGTGCCAGCAGCTTAGCGGGTAGGGCTACAGATACGCAGTATTTT	CASSLAGRATDTQYF
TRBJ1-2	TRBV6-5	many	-	TGTGCCAGCAGTTCGGAAGGGTTTGGCAACTATGGCTACACCTTC	CASSSEGFGNYGYTF
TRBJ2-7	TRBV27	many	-	TGTGCCAGCAGCCATTCTCCCGACAGCTCCTACGAGCAGTACTTC	CASSHSPDSSYEQYF
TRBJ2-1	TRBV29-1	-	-	TGCAGCGCTGAAGAGAGGGGCCAGCGCTACAATGAGCAGTTCTTC	CSAEERGQRYNEQFF